The rows below give T cell receptor beta chains drawn from one sample of a study of blood T cells in healthy people across ages. TCRdb ran MiXCR on the 5' RACE reads and lists one entry per CDR3 protein. The repertoire has hundreds of thousands of distinct CDR3 sequences, more than 50% of them found once; the top ten carry roughly 25%. Sequencing was carried out using blood. All receptors come from a man aged 35 to 55 in good health. CDR3s leave out the opening cysteine and the closing phenylalanine or tryptophan. The order of the fields is V gene, J gene, CDR3 protein.

v_call: TRBV6-5; j_call: TRBJ2-7; cdr3_aa: ASKRTGSYEQY
v_call: TRBV7-2; j_call: TRBJ2-5; cdr3_aa: AGSLGAGRGVETQY
v_call: TRBV10-3; j_call: TRBJ1-1; cdr3_aa: AISEGAGEVDTEAF
v_call: TRBV2; j_call: TRBJ2-2; cdr3_aa: ASSEVAGTPNTGELF
v_call: TRBV11-3; j_call: TRBJ2-1; cdr3_aa: ATQDPWGSYNEQF
v_call: TRBV12-3/TRBV12-4; j_call: TRBJ2-1; cdr3_aa: ASTLQGEKYNEQF
v_call: TRBV4-3; j_call: TRBJ2-7; cdr3_aa: ASSQDPTSGRGEQY
v_call: TRBV18; j_call: TRBJ2-5; cdr3_aa: ASSPQAGGQETQY
v_call: TRBV6-5; j_call: TRBJ1-1; cdr3_aa: ASSRRDEAF
v_call: TRBV28; j_call: TRBJ2-5; cdr3_aa: ASSISYFLNQETQY
v_call: TRBV7-2; j_call: TRBJ2-2; cdr3_aa: ASSRETGVARTGELF
v_call: TRBV28; j_call: TRBJ1-2; cdr3_aa: ASRGTGYT
v_call: TRBV5-6; j_call: .; cdr3_aa: ASSLVGSSAKNIQY
v_call: TRBV5-4; j_call: TRBJ2-7; cdr3_aa: ASSLEGGMDEQY
v_call: TRBV5-1; j_call: TRBJ2-3; cdr3_aa: ASSLDSGTSTDTQY
v_call: TRBV5-1; j_call: TRBJ2-3; cdr3_aa: ASSLTSPTDTQY
v_call: TRBV28; j_call: TRBJ2-1; cdr3_aa: ASRSTAYNEQF
v_call: TRBV29-1; j_call: TRBJ1-2; cdr3_aa: SVAAGGGYT
v_call: TRBV7-2; j_call: TRBJ2-7; cdr3_aa: ASSQGSGRTYEQY
v_call: TRBV28; j_call: TRBJ2-5; cdr3_aa: ASISGETQY
v_call: TRBV6-1; j_call: TRBJ1-2; cdr3_aa: ASSRQGYYGYT
v_call: TRBV7-3; j_call: TRBJ2-3; cdr3_aa: ASSSSGSDTQY
v_call: TRBV28; j_call: TRBJ2-7; cdr3_aa: ASSSKTGLFWQY
v_call: TRBV29-1; j_call: .; cdr3_aa: SAQGALYEQY
v_call: TRBV7-2; j_call: TRBJ2-5; cdr3_aa: ASSLANRVQY
v_call: TRBV9; j_call: TRBJ2-5; cdr3_aa: ASNPLDRGGGETQY
v_call: TRBV24-1; j_call: TRBJ2-4; cdr3_aa: ATSERQGAKNIQY
v_call: TRBV27; j_call: TRBJ2-1; cdr3_aa: ASSLQGRSMEEF
v_call: TRBV20-1; j_call: TRBJ2-5; cdr3_aa: SARGAGGVETQY
v_call: TRBV6-2/TRBV6-3; j_call: .; cdr3_aa: ASSPNRGETQY
v_call: TRBV7-9; j_call: TRBJ2-7; cdr3_aa: ASSSRTSLPLY
v_call: TRBV5-1; j_call: TRBJ1-2; cdr3_aa: ASSLDNRGDYGYT